The next 4 T cell receptor beta chains were all read from a single sample in a study of cytomegalovirus exposure and HLA in healthy donors. The PCR ran on 60 Vbeta and 13 Jbeta primers. TCRdb's copy holds only in-frame clones and misses some; the assay was immunoSEQ multiplex PCR. Of over 150,000 clones listed, around 86% are singletons. Sequencing used PBMCs. The source is a woman in her forties or fifties in good health and CMV-seropositive.

The genes are TRBV6-1 and TRBJ2-2; 7 bases align to TRBD1. CDR3 length: 15 amino acids. Trimming at V came to 5 bases and at J to 5 bases, leaving 8 bases not matched to a gene. Germline CDR1 is MNHNS and CDR2 is SASEGT. The CDR3 coding sequence is TGTGCCAGCAGTCGGGACAGCCCTAGAACCGGGGAGCTGTTTTTT. It encodes CASSRDSPRTGELFF.

The chain uses TRBV30 and TRBJ1-1; D possibly corresponds to TRBD1 (6 bases). Trimming left V 3 bases short and J 1 base short, with 9 bases between. CDR3 size: 13 residues. Looked up from germline, CDR1 is GTSNPN and CDR2 is SVGIG (reference sequence). This CDR3 is CAWRGDKNTEAFF. The CDR3 region has the DNA TGTGCCTGGAGGGGGGACAAGAACACTGAAGCTTTCTTT.

The J gene is TRBJ2-1, the V gene TRBV12-5, with a possible D match to TRBD2 (5 bases). The CDR3 sequence is 18 residues long. CDR1 is LGHNT, CDR2 FRNRAP, per germline. Trimming pared 0 bases from V and 2 bases from J, leaving 17 bases between. As DNA, the CDR3 is TGTGCTAGTGGTTTGGTAGTCGAGCGGAGATTAGCCTACAATGAGCAGTTCTTC. It encodes CASGLVVERRLAYNEQFF.

A word on this clone: A junction boundary mismatches the germline segment, possibly from a read error. Here the CDR3 reads CASSRTSRGANGLTF. The CDR3 DNA is TGTGCCAGCAGCAGGACTAGTCGTGGGGCCAACGGCCTGACTTTC. V and J are TRBV7-9 and TRBJ2-6; 7 bases are a match to TRBD2. The CDR3 has 15 amino acids. Germline CDR1 is SEHNR and CDR2 is FQNEAQ (reference sequence).